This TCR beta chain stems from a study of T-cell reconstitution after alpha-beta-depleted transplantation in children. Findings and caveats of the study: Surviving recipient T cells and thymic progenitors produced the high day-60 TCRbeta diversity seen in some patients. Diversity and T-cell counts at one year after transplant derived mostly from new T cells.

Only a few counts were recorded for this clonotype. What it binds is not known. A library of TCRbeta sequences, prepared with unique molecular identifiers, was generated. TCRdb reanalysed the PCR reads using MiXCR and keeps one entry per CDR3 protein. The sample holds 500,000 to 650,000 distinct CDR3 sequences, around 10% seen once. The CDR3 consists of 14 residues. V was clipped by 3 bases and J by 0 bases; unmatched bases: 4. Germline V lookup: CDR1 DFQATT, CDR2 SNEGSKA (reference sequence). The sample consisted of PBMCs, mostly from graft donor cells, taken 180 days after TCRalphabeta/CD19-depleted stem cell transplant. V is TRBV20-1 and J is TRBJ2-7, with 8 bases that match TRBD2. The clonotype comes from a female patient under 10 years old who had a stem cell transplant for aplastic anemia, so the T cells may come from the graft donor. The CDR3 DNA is TGCAGTGCTAGCGGAAGCGGGAGCTCCTACGAGCAGTACTTC. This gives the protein CSASGSGSSYEQYF.